These 30 T cell receptor beta chains were all obtained from the same sample, sequenced in a study of CD8 T cells in ankylosing spondylitis. One entry per CDR3 protein, called by TCRdb with MiXCR from the 5' RACE reads. Of 200,000 to 250,000 distinct CDR3 sequences listed, approximately 7.4% were seen once; the top ten hold 11% to 15%. These TCRs' antigens remain unknown. Study results and caveats: Characteristic of ankylosing spondylitis blood, it appeared, was a TCR beta motif comprising several highly homologous variants.

The source material was blood, either unsorted or a sorted T cell fraction (not recorded which). The receptors here all came from a male donor with ankylosing spondylitis.

The V and J genes are TRBV7-6 and TRBJ2-1; TRBD2 aligns across 8 bases. The germline V gene encodes CDR1 SGHVS and CDR2 FNYEAQ. J was trimmed by 5 bases and V by 3 bases; bases with no gene match: 6. The CDR3 is 15 amino acids. CDR3 bases: TGTGCCAGCAGCTTTCGAGGACTAGCTAACAATGAGCAGTTCTTC. Encoded protein: CASSFRGLANNEQFF.

This clonotype showed up many times. This sequence joins TRBV24-1 and TRBJ2-1; TRBD2 matches 8 bases. The ends lost 5 bases at V and 6 bases at J; junction bases unmatched: 8. CDR3 length: 15 amino acids. CDR1 and CDR2 (germline): KGHDR, SFDVKD. The CDR3 DNA reads TGTGCCACCAGTGCAGCGGGGGAAATGGCCAATGAGCAGTTCTTC. Translation gives CATSAAGEMANEQFF.

This clonotype was recorded many times. The CDR3 sequence: CSARDHVLDRTGTSGRSQGHEQYF. The CDR3 region has the DNA TGCAGTGCTAGAGATCATGTTCTCGACAGAACCGGGACTAGCGGGAGGTCCCAGGGTCACGAGCAGTACTTC. This chain links TRBV20-1 with TRBJ2-7, with 15 positions matching TRBD2. There are 24 residues in the CDR3. With V trimmed by 0 bases and J by 5 bases, 29 bases remained unmatched. Per the germline V gene, CDR1 is DFQATT and CDR2 is SNEGSKA (reference sequence).

This clonotype was detected many times. The V and J genes are TRBV24-1 and TRBJ1-2, with unresolved D. This CDR3 region has 14 residues. V lost 4 bases to trimming and J lost 8 bases, with 16 bases between them. Looked up from germline, CDR1 is KGHDR and CDR2 is SFDVKD. CDR3 coding DNA: TGTGCCACCAGTGAGGTTGGGCTCGTGAGAGGCTACACCTTC. This translates into CATSEVGLVRGYTF.

The chain combines TRBV4-1 with TRBJ2-7; 10 nucleotides line up with TRBD2. This CDR3 contains 17 residues. Losses at the gene ends were 0 bases for V and 2 bases for J; bases not matched to a gene: 7. Germline V gene sequence: CDR1 MGHRA, CDR2 YSYEKL. The CDR3 bases are TGCGCCAGCAGCCAAGACCGTGGACTAGCGGAAGCCTACGAGCAGTACTTC. Protein sequence: CASSQDRGLAEAYEQYF.

This clonotype was observed many times. This chain uses TRBV2 with TRBJ2-1; 8 bases match TRBD1. J lost 8 bases, V lost 4 bases, and 7 bases had no gene match. Germline-derived CDR1 and CDR2 are SNHLY and FYNNEI. The CDR3 runs 14 residues. The CDR3 DNA sequence: TGTGCCAGCAGTGGGACAGGGAGTTCAGATGAGCAGTTCTTC. Translating it yields CASSGTGSSDEQFF.

This clonotype was seen repeatedly, ten times or more. The rearrangement joins TRBV27 to TRBJ2-1; TRBD2 agrees at 7 bases. The CDR3 totals 14 residues. Germline CDR1 and CDR2: MNHEY and SMNVEV (reference sequence). J lost 6 bases, V lost 7 bases, and 9 bases had no gene match. The CDR3 DNA sequence: TGTGCCAGCACCCTCGGGACTACGCTCAATGAGCAGTTCTTC. Protein: CASTLGTTLNEQFF.

The chain carries TRBV20-1 and TRBJ2-1; no clear D gene. CDR1 is DFQATT and CDR2 is SNEGSKA in the germline V gene (reference sequence). This CDR3 is 11 amino acids long. V was pared by 6 bases and J by 5 bases, with 8 bases between. The CDR3 region is CSARLDNEQFF. The CDR3 DNA reads as TGCAGTGCCCGACTTGACAATGAGCAGTTCTTC.

This clonotype was found many times. The J gene is TRBJ1-1, the V gene TRBV27, with 8 bases lining up with TRBD1. The CDR3 has 14 residues. Germline loops: CDR1 MNHEY, CDR2 SMNVEV (reference sequence). With 7 bases clipped from V and 5 bases from J, the junction kept 9 bases outside the gene matches. This CDR3 is CASMRTGRWTEAFF. The CDR3 nucleotides read TGTGCCAGCATGAGGACAGGGCGGTGGACTGAAGCTTTCTTT.

Turning to this clonotype: A read error is possible here, since a much larger clone lies one base away. CDR3 protein: CASRRRAAEELFF. The CDR3 DNA is TGTGCCAGCAGACGACGGGCCGCCGAGGAGCTGTTTTTT. The rearrangement uses TRBV12-3 or TRBV12-4 and TRBJ2-2, with D uncertain. The CDR3 is 13 amino acids. The V end lost 6 bases, the J end lost 10 bases, and 15 bases lay between the germline ends.

This clonotype was recorded at least ten times. V is TRBV4-3 and J is TRBJ1-1, with a tentative D call TRBD1 (5 bases). This CDR3 has 17 amino acids. V shed 0 bases and J shed 3 bases, with 17 bases lying between them. Germline V gene sequence: CDR1 LGHNA, CDR2 YSLEER. DNA for the CDR3: TGCGCCAGCAGCCAAGATTTTGCCAGGGACCGGTACACTGAAGCTTTCTTT. It codes for CASSQDFARDRYTEAFF.

This clonotype was seen only a few times. The chain joins TRBV11-2 to TRBJ2-1; D unclear. V dropped 5 bases and J dropped 5 bases, with 13 bases sitting between them. This CDR3 region has 14 residues. Germline CDR1 reads SGHAT; CDR2 reads FQNNGV. CDR3 residues: CASSPPGSHNEQFF. The CDR3 DNA reads TGTGCCAGCAGCCCTCCCGGGTCCCACAATGAGCAGTTCTTC.

This clonotype was seen many times. The CDR3, as DNA: TGTGCCAGCAGCTTCAAATACGAGCAGTACTTC. Protein sequence: CASSFKYEQYF. V usage is TRBV7-9 and J usage is TRBJ2-7; D gene unclear. This CDR3 comprises 11 residues. Germline CDR1 is SEHNR and CDR2 is FQNEAQ (reference sequence). Trimming removed 3 bases at V and 4 bases at J, with 4 bases between.

The chain links TRBV5-1 to TRBJ2-7, with D possibly being TRBD1 or TRBD2 (5 bases each). Per germline, CDR1 SGHRS and CDR2 YFSETQ. V was pared by 4 bases and J by 3 bases, with 17 bases between. The CDR3 totals 15 residues. CDR3 protein: CASSGGRAGVYEQYF. For the CDR3, the DNA is TGCGCCAGCAGCGGAGGCAGGGCTGGGGTCTACGAGCAGTACTTC.

The table lists this clonotype with many counts. V gene TRBV6-5 combines with J gene TRBJ1-2; D not certain. The germline gives CDR1 MNHEY, CDR2 SVGAGI. Trimming pared 0 bases from V and 4 bases from J, leaving 9 bases between. The CDR3 totals 14 residues. CDR3 amino acids: CASSYSGKGYGYTF. CDR3 in DNA: TGTGCCAGCAGTTACTCGGGGAAGGGCTATGGCTACACCTTC.

This clonotype was picked up a small number of times. The rearrangement uses TRBV30 and TRBJ1-2, with 8 bases fitting TRBD1. Germline V gene data show CDR1 as GTSNPN and CDR2 as SVGIG (reference sequence). The CDR3 contains 14 residues. The J segment lost 0 bases and the V segment lost 4 bases, leaving 4 bases of the junction unmatched. CDR3 DNA: TGTGCCTGGACTCAGGACAGGGCTAACTATGGCTACACCTTC. It yields the protein CAWTQDRANYGYTF.

This clonotype occurred a few times. The CDR3 nucleotides read TGTGCCAGCAGTTTTGCCAGCACCTACGAGCAGTACTTC. It encodes CASSFASTYEQYF. The chain couples TRBV27 to TRBJ2-7, with D unresolved. V was cut by 3 bases and J by 2 bases, with 8 bases left in between. CDR3 size: 13 residues. Germline V gives CDR1 MNHEY, CDR2 SMNVEV (reference sequence).

Ten or more counts support this clonotype. CDR3 in amino acids: CSVEGASGSVSSYNEQFF. The CDR3 coding sequence is TGCAGCGTTGAGGGGGCTAGCGGGAGTGTATCCTCCTACAATGAGCAGTTCTTC. V and J are TRBV29-1 and TRBJ2-1; 10 bases are a match to TRBD2. The CDR3 runs to 18 residues. Germline V lookup: CDR1 SQVTM, CDR2 ANQGSEA. Germline trimming cut 3 bases from V and 0 bases from J; bases unmatched to any gene: 11.

The V gene is TRBV27, the J gene TRBJ1-1; D remains unclear. This CDR3 contains 15 residues. V was pared by 5 bases and J by 0 bases, with 13 bases between. Germline V gives CDR1 MNHEY, CDR2 SMNVEV (reference sequence). CDR3 loop: CASSPSPGLNTEAFF. The CDR3 DNA is TGTGCCAGCAGTCCAAGCCCCGGGCTGAACACTGAAGCTTTCTTT.

This clonotype occurred many times. The V gene is TRBV9, the J gene TRBJ1-1; TRBD1 agrees at 10 bases. This CDR3 region has 18 residues. With V trimmed by 1 base and J by 1 base, 10 bases remained unmatched. Germline V gene sequence: CDR1 SGDLS, CDR2 YYNGEE. The DNA of the CDR3 is TGTGCCAGCAGCGTATCAGACAGGGGGCAAGAGGAGAACACTGAAGCTTTCTTT. This gives the protein CASSVSDRGQEENTEAFF.

This clonotype has at least ten counts. The chain recombines TRBV6-2 or TRBV6-3 with TRBJ2-3; 9 positions agree with TRBD1. The CDR3 is 18 residues long. The junction had 18 bases not matched to a gene; V was cut back by 5 bases and J by 6 bases. Germline CDR1 is MNHEY and CDR2 is SVGEGT. The chain's CDR3 is CASSHLLAGTGFSDTQYF. In nucleotides, the CDR3 is TGTGCCAGCAGTCATCTCCTAGCCGGGACAGGGTTTTCGGATACGCAGTATTTT.

This clonotype was seen at least ten times. The chain joins TRBV29-1 to TRBJ1-2, with unresolved D. CDR1 is SQVTM, CDR2 ANQGSEA, per germline. The CDR3 is made up of 14 amino acids. The V end was cut by 4 bases, the J end by 0 bases, with 12 bases between. The CDR3: CSVVFPVPNYGYTF. CDR3 sequence (DNA): TGCAGCGTTGTGTTTCCAGTCCCTAACTATGGCTACACCTTC.

Ten or more counts support this clonotype. This chain joins TRBV4-3 and TRBJ2-7, with no clear D. This CDR3 comprises 14 residues. CDR1 LGHNA and CDR2 YSLEER come from the germline V gene. Trimming removed 0 bases from V and 3 bases from J, with 9 bases in between. For the CDR3, the DNA is TGCGCCAGCAGCCAAGACGGCCCACTCTACGAGCAGTACTTC. Translating it yields CASSQDGPLYEQYF.

This clonotype was picked up a small number of times. The chain carries TRBV6-2 or TRBV6-3 and TRBJ1-2; D not certain. Germline lookup yields CDR1 MNHEY and CDR2 SVGEGT. The CDR3 runs to 14 residues. V gave up 4 bases and J gave up 5 bases, with 14 bases separating them. CDR3 in DNA: TGTGCCAGCAGTTCCCTCTCGCGGAATTATGGCTACACCTTC. Protein product: CASSSLSRNYGYTF.

This clonotype has ten or more counts. The chain combines TRBV3-1 with TRBJ2-3; D may correspond to TRBD1 or TRBD2 (6 bases each). CDR3 length: 18 residues. Germline values: CDR1 LGHDT, CDR2 YNNKEL (reference sequence). The V and J ends lost 2 bases and 6 bases respectively, with 24 bases between them. CDR3 sequence reads: CASSQTTFLAERGDTQYF. The CDR3 coding sequence is TGTGCCAGCAGCCAAACAACTTTCTTAGCGGAGAGGGGGGATACGCAGTATTTT.

There are many counts of this clonotype. The CDR3 region is CASSYPGELYEQYF. CDR3 DNA: TGTGCCAGCAGTTACCCAGGGGAACTTTACGAGCAGTACTTC. This chain connects TRBV6-2 or TRBV6-3 to TRBJ2-7; perhaps TRBD1 as D (6 bases). The CDR3 extends over 14 amino acids. Germline V gives CDR1 MNHEY, CDR2 SVGEGT. The V and J ends lost 2 bases and 4 bases respectively, with 12 bases between them.

J is TRBJ1-2 and V is TRBV11-2; 10 bases match TRBD1. Germline values: CDR1 SGHAT, CDR2 FQNNGV. V lost 5 bases to trimming and J lost 3 bases; unmatched junction nucleotides: 9. This CDR3 is built from 16 residues. CDR3 nucleotide sequence: TGTGCCAGCAGCCCTACGACAGGGGGCGAGGACTATGGCTACACCTTC. As protein: CASSPTTGGEDYGYTF.

This clonotype was picked up many times. This rearrangement joins TRBV11-1 to TRBJ2-1; no firm D call. V lost 7 bases and J 4 bases, leaving 8 bases between the germline ends. There are 12 residues in the CDR3. Germline lookup yields CDR1 SGHAT and CDR2 FQDESV (reference sequence). Here the CDR3 DNA reads TGTGCCAGCACCCTTGGGTACAATGAGCAGTTCTTC. Translation: CASTLGYNEQFF.

This clonotype appeared many times. V gene TRBV11-2 combines with J gene TRBJ2-1; 10 nucleotides align to TRBD1. The CDR3 covers 18 residues. Germline CDR1 is SGHAT and CDR2 is FQNNGV. Germline trimming cut 4 bases from V and 10 bases from J; bases unmatched to any gene: 19. The CDR3 region is CASSSPLLDRGRFWEQFF. Written as DNA, the CDR3 is TGTGCCAGCAGCTCTCCCCTTCTAGACAGGGGGCGCTTCTGGGAGCAGTTCTTC.

The chain couples TRBV4-2 to TRBJ2-5; TRBD2 might be the D (6 bases). V lost 0 bases and J lost 3, with 8 bases in between. This CDR3 contains 14 residues. Germline V gene lookup returns CDR1 LGHNA and CDR2 YNFKEQ. The CDR3: CASSQDWGEETQYF. The CDR3 bases are TGTGCCAGCAGCCAAGACTGGGGGGAAGAGACCCAGTACTTC.